This T cell receptor beta chain was retrieved from a study of Ad26.COV2.S vaccination and SARS-CoV-2 variants (dated by TCRdb to about 2021). Context from the whole study: Vaccine-arm donors were drawn from COV1001, a multicentre, randomized, double-blind, placebo-controlled phase I-IIa trial of Ad26.COV2.S in healthy adults. Ad26.COV2.S was administered intramuscularly at a dose of 5x10^10 or 1x10^11 viral particles, either as one shot or as two shots given 56 days apart. Sequencing of the TCRbeta repertoire served to evaluate the specificity and breadth of SARS-CoV-2-reactive T cell receptors following Ad26.COV2.S vaccination. The TCR-sequenced set comprised approximately 32 samples: some 20 Ad26.COV2.S vaccine recipients, 5 placebo recipients and 8 SARS-CoV-2 convalescent individuals. Trial participants were randomized into five groups of five, in which low-dose or high-dose Ad26.COV2.S was given once or twice, or placebo was given on both occasions. Blinding of investigators to trial group allocation was maintained during experiments and outcome assessment.

Results the study describes overall, beyond this receptor: Non-spike TCR breadth was comparable between vaccine and placebo recipients, consistent with the vaccine containing only spike. The study lacked the statistical power to compare responses across vaccine doses or regimens. The authors noted that total T cell responses may have been underestimated by the TCR breadth and depth analyses. Ad26.COV2.S recipients had higher spike-specific TCR breadth than placebo recipients (P = 0.0014). After vaccination, substantial breadth of spike-specific CD8+ and CD4+ T cell responses was reported.

The sample's treatment or condition, from its label and the paper: some 20 received Ad26.COV2.S at low or high dose, single or two shots; about 5 received placebo; per-sample allocation not given. Repertoires of vaccine and placebo recipients were sequenced from samples collected on day 63 after the first injection. In Cohort 1b, about two dozen adults aged 18-55 years were enrolled at a single site in Boston, USA, between 29 July and 7 August 2020. As a vaccine, Ad26.COV2.S was a replication-incompetent adenovirus type 26 vector that expressed a prefusion-stabilized SARS-CoV-2 spike protein derived from the original Wuhan strain. The immunoSEQ Assay was used to sequence TCRbeta CDR3 regions. After extraction, genomic DNA underwent amplification by bias-controlled multiplex PCR, followed by high-throughput sequencing. Under the source paper's analysis protocol: To quantify the absolute abundance of every unique TCRbeta CDR3 region, sequences were collapsed and filtered. Usable DNA was measured by amplifying reference genes present in all nucleated cells, and TCRbeta template counts were normalized to that usable DNA to estimate T cell fraction. Repertoire TCRs were annotated as SARS-CoV-2-specific when V gene, CDR3 amino acid sequence and J gene were exactly matched to a known reactive TCR set. The reference SARS-CoV-2 TCR set was obtained from MIRA and was filtered for enrichment in COVID-19-positive ImmuneCODE repertoires, whereby public or cross-reactive TCRs were removed. Using the MIRA antigens, annotated TCRs were further analysed by specific ORF or by position within an ORF. Breadth was defined as the number of annotated unique rearrangements divided by the total number of unique productive rearrangements, and depth was defined as the summed frequency of the annotated unique rearrangements. Two-sided Wilcoxon rank-sum tests were applied when comparing TCR breadth between groups. TCRdb's version of the immuneACCESS table is confined to in-frame rearrangements and falls short of the full clone set. An unresolved V gene accounts for under half of the shortfall where checked; the remainder is of unknown origin. The V and J calls and clone size are taken from that table; D and trimming were inferred from the DNA. Recorded for this sample are hundreds of thousands of clones; 85% to 90% of them occurred a single time. The ten largest clones take up about 4.6% of the sample.

There are 13 amino acids in the CDR3, from cysteine to phenylalanine inclusive. The only DNA kept is the CDR3, 39 bases in frame from the first base. At the junction V is shortened by 10 bases and J by 3 bases; bases outside the gene matches: 5. CDR1 and CDR2, looked up from the germline V gene, are KGHSH and LQKENI. Turning to this clone: Its cognate antigen has yet to be identified. Base quality data are lacking; no much larger clone is found one base away.

The sequence was collected from a person between 18 and 59 years old who received the Ad26.COV2.S COVID-19 vaccine or a placebo. The V gene is TRBV18 and the J gene is TRBJ2-7; 11 junctional bases match TRBD1. Sequencing was performed on peripheral blood, taken in a trial of Ad26.COV2.S vaccine versus placebo. The base sequence is TGTGCCACCACCGGGACAGGGGGCTACGAGCAGTACTTC. This translates into CATTGTGGYEQYF.